Presented here are 9 T cell receptor beta chains from one specimen sequenced in a study of blood T cell repertoires in COVID-19. TCRdb's table, derived via immunoSEQ multiplex PCR, lists solely in-frame clones and lacks some. The table has around 150,000 clones, approximately 93% seen once; the top ten hold around 2%. The source material was peripheral blood. The receptors stem from a woman in her fifties or sixties with COVID-19, enrolled during active disease.

The V call is TRBV7-6, the J call TRBJ2-7, with 7 bases that match TRBD2. Trimming cost V 8 bases and J 2 bases; bases outside gene matches: 9. The CDR3 extends over 14 amino acids. CDR1 is SGHVS and CDR2 is FNYEAQ in the germline V gene. The CDR3, as DNA: TGTGCCAGCCAGCGGGGTTCCGGGACCTACGAGCAGTACTTC. It encodes CASQRGSGTYEQYF. Filled out from reference TRBV7-6 and TRBJ2-7, the complete variable domain reads GAGVSQSPRYKVTKRGQDVALRCDPISGHVSLYWYRQALGQGPEFLTYFNYEAQQDKSGLPNDRFSAERPEGSISTLTIQRTEQRDSAMYRCASQRGSGTYEQYFGPGTRLTVT.

The chain uses TRBV6-5 and TRBJ1-4; unclear D gene. This CDR3 has 13 residues. The germline V and J ends were trimmed by 4 bases and 10 bases, with 13 bases remaining between them. The germline V gene has CDR1 MNHEY and CDR2 SVGAGI. The DNA of the CDR3 is TGTGCCAGCAGTTTATACCGGGAGTCAAAACTGTTTTTT. It specifies CASSLYRESKLFF.

The chain recombines TRBV27 with TRBJ1-1, with TRBD1 matching over 7 bases. The CDR3 runs to 17 residues. With V trimmed by 1 base and J by 1 base, 9 bases remained unmatched. CDR1 MNHEY and CDR2 SMNVEV come from the germline V gene (reference sequence). The chain's CDR3 is CASSLYPPTGSNTEAFF. The CDR3 DNA follows: TGTGCCAGCAGTTTATATCCTCCGACAGGGTCGAACACTGAAGCTTTCTTT.

The count of this clone is one. V and J are TRBV4-2 and TRBJ1-6, with unresolved D. V lost 2 bases to trimming and J lost 5 bases, with 16 bases between them. CDR3 length equals 17 residues. CDR1 and CDR2 from the germline V gene are LGHNA and YNFKEQ. The CDR3 coding sequence is TGTGCCAGCAGCCAACCACGAGGATCCGGGAATAATTCACCCCTCCACTTT. Protein sequence: CASSQPRGSGNNSPLHF.

The chain joins TRBV14 to TRBJ1-1, with 7 bases matching TRBD1. Germline CDR1 reads SGHDN; CDR2 reads FVKESK. V lost 4 bases, J lost 1 base, and 6 bases stayed unmatched. The CDR3 is 15 residues long. The CDR3 loop reads CASSLSRGWNTEAFF. In DNA form, the CDR3 reads TGTGCCAGCAGCCTCTCCAGGGGGTGGAACACTGAAGCTTTCTTT. Supplemented by reference TRBV14 and TRBJ1-1, the full variable domain reads EAGVTQFPSHSVIEKGQTVTLRCDPISGHDNLYWYRRVMGKEIKFLLHFVKESKQDESGMPNNRFLAERTGGTYSTLKVQPAELEDSGVYFCASSLSRGWNTEAFFGQGTRLTVV.

V and J are TRBV27 and TRBJ2-2, with TRBD2 as a possible D gene (5 bases). This CDR3 has 15 amino acids. Trimming took off 3 bases at V and 5 bases at J, with 13 bases between the two ends. Germline CDR1 reads MNHEY; CDR2 reads SMNVEV (reference sequence). The CDR3 nucleotides are TGTGCCAGCAGTTTGAAGCTTGAGGGAACCGGGGAGCTGTTTTTT. This encodes CASSLKLEGTGELFF.

The chain couples TRBV5-8 to TRBJ1-1; TRBD1 agrees at 7 bases. J was trimmed by 5 bases and V by 2 bases; bases with no gene match: 6. Per germline, CDR1 SGHTS and CDR2 YDEGEE. The CDR3 runs 14 residues. CDR3 DNA sequence: TGTGCCAGCAGCTTTATGGCAGGGGGGACTGAAGCTTTCTTT. It codes for CASSFMAGGTEAFF.

The chain uses TRBV19 and TRBJ1-2, with D possibly being TRBD1 (6 bases). Germline V gene lookup returns CDR1 LNHDA and CDR2 SQIVND (reference sequence). The germline V and J ends were trimmed by 6 bases and 4 bases, with 15 bases remaining between them. The CDR3 covers 14 residues. CDR3 amino acids: CASRTQGLGYGYTF. In DNA, the CDR3 is TGTGCCAGTAGAACACAGGGTCTCGGCTATGGCTACACCTTC.

The V call is TRBV10-3, the J call TRBJ1-2; D unclear. V gave up 4 bases and J gave up 7 bases, with 13 bases separating them. The CDR3 loop spans 13 amino acids. Per the germline V gene, CDR1 is ENHRY and CDR2 is SYGVKD. CDR3 sequence (DNA): TGTGCCATCAGTGGCCGGGGTGGTAGTGGCTACACCTTC. Translated: CAISGRGGSGYTF.